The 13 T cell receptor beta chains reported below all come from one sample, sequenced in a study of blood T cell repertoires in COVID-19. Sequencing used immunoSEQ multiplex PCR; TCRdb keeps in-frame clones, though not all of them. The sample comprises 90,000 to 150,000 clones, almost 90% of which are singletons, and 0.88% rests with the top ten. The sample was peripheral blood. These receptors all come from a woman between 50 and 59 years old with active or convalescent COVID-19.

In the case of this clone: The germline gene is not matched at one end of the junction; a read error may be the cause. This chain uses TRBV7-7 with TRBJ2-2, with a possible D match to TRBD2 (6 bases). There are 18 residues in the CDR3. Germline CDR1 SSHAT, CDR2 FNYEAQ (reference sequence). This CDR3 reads CASSLAPRSGVSVGELFF. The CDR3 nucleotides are TGTGCTAGCAGCTTAGCGCCGAGGTCGGGAGTATCGGTCGGGGAGCTGTTTTTT.

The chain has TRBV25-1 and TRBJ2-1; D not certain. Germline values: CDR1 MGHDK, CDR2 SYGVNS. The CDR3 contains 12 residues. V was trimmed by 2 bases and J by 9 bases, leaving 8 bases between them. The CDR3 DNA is TGTGCCAGCAGTGAAATAGCCGGTGAGCAGTTCTTC. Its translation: CASSEIAGEQFF.

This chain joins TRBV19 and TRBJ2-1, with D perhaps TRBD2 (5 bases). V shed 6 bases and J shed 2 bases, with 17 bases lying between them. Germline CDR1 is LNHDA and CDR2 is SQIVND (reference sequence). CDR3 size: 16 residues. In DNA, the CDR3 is TGTGCCAGTAGCCCCCACCCCCGGAGGACCTACAATGAGCAGTTCTTC. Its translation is CASSPHPRRTYNEQFF.

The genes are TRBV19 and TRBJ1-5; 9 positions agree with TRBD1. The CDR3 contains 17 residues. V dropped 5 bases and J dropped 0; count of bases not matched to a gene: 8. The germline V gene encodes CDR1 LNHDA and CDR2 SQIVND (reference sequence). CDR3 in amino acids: CASSDGTGFYSNQPQHF. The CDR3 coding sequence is TGTGCCAGTAGTGACGGGACAGGGTTTTATAGCAATCAGCCCCAGCATTTT.

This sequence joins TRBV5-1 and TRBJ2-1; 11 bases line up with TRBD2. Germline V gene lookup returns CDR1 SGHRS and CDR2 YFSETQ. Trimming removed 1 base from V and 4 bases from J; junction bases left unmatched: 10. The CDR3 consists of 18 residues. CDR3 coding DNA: TGCGCCAGCAGCTTGACCCCCTCCGGGACTAGCGGTTACAATGAGCAGTTCTTC. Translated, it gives CASSLTPSGTSGYNEQFF.

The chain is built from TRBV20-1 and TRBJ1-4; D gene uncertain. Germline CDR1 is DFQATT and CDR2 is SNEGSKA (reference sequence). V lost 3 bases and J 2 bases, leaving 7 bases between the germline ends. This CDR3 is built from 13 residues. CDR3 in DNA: TGCAGTGCTAGTTATTCCACTAATGAAAAACTGTTTTTT. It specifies CSASYSTNEKLFF.

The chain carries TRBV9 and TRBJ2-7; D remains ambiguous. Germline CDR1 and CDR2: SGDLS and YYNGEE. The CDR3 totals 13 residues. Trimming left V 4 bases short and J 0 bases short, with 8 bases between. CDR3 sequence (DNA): TGTGCCAGCAGCCCTTCGAGCTCCTACGAGCAGTACTTC. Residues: CASSPSSSYEQYF.

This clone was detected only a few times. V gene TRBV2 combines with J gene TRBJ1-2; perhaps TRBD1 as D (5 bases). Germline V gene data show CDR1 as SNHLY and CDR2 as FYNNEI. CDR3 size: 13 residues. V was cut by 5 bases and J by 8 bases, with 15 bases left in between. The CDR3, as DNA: TGTGCCAGCAGTTACAAGGGACGGGAGGGCTACACCTTC. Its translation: CASSYKGREGYTF.

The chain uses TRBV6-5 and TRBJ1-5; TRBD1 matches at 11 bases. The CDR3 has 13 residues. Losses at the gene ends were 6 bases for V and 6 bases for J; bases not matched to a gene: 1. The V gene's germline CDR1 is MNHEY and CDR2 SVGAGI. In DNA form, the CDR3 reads TGTGCCAGCAGAGGGACAGGGGGTCAGCCCCAGCATTTT. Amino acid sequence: CASRGTGGQPQHF.

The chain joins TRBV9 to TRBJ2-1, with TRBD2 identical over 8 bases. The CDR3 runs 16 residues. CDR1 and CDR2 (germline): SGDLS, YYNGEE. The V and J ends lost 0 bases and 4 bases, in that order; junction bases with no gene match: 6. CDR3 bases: TGTGCCAGCAGCGTAGTAGTTGGCGGGGGGTACAATGAGCAGTTCTTC. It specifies CASSVVVGGGYNEQFF.

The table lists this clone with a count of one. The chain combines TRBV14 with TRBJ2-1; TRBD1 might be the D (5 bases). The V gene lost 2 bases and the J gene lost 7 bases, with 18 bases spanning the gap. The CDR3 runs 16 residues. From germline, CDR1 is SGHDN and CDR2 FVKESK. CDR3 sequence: CASSQLMTVESNEQFF. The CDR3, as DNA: TGTGCCAGCAGCCAACTCATGACAGTCGAAAGTAATGAGCAGTTCTTC.

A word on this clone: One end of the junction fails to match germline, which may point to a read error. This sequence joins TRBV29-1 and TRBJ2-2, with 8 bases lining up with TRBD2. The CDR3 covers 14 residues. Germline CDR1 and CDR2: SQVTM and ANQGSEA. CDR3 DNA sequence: TGCAGCGCCCGGGGGGGGACGAATACCGGGGAGCTGTTTTTT. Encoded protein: CSARGGTNTGELFF.

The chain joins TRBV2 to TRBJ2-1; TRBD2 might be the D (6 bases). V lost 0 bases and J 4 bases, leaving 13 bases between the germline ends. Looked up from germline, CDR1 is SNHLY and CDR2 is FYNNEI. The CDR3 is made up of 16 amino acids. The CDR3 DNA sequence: TGTGCCAGCAGTGAAGCGCGGGGTGGAGCATACAATGAGCAGTTCTTC. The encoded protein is CASSEARGGAYNEQFF.